The sequence of this TCR beta chain was determined in a study of cytomegalovirus exposure and HLA in healthy donors. The primer mix had 60 Vbeta and 13 Jbeta primers. This table comes from immunoSEQ multiplex PCR, and its TCRdb copy is limited to in-frame clones, with some not included. This table has about 170,000 clones, roughly 78% appearing once. The CDR3 covers 15 residues. The germline CDR1 and CDR2 sequences are KGHSH and LQKENI. The V gene end was trimmed by 5 bases and the J gene end by 5 bases; junction bases not matched to a gene: 9. This receptor was taken from a woman in her forties or fifties in good health and CMV-seropositive. The genes are TRBV18 and TRBJ2-1; the match to TRBD2 covers 7 bases. The sample taken for sequencing was PBMCs. This CDR3 reads CASSAVGGSDNEQFF. In DNA form, the CDR3 reads TGTGCCAGCTCAGCCGTCGGGGGGAGTGACAATGAGCAGTTCTTC.